The TCR beta chain described here comes from a study of lymphopenia after photon versus proton radiotherapy. Overall study results and limits: Larger post-nadir TCR diversity loss correlated inversely with survival in deceased patients. Photon-treated patients lost naive T cells and TCR diversity; proton-treated stayed stable. Post-nadir diversity loss with photons came from oligoclonal expansion, particularly CD8+ Temra cells.

Germline V gene data show CDR1 as SNHLY and CDR2 as FYNNEI. Trimming pared 6 bases from V and 9 bases from J, leaving 15 bases between. This CDR3 contains 14 residues. With respect to this clone: Its antigen is as yet unknown.

Some clones are missing from TCRdb's copy, which holds only in-frame ones; the method was immunoSEQ multiplex PCR. The top ten hold about 9% of the sample, which has about 18,000 clones, around nine tenths seen once. The chain carries TRBV2 and TRBJ1-6; no clear D gene. This receptor was identified in a man between 65 and 85 years old with pancreatic cancer. The sample was peripheral blood, taken from a patient treated with proton-based radiotherapy. The CDR3 loop is CASRMDLDGSPLHF. CDR3 bases: TGTGCCAGCAGGATGGACTTAGACGGTTCACCCCTCCACTTT.